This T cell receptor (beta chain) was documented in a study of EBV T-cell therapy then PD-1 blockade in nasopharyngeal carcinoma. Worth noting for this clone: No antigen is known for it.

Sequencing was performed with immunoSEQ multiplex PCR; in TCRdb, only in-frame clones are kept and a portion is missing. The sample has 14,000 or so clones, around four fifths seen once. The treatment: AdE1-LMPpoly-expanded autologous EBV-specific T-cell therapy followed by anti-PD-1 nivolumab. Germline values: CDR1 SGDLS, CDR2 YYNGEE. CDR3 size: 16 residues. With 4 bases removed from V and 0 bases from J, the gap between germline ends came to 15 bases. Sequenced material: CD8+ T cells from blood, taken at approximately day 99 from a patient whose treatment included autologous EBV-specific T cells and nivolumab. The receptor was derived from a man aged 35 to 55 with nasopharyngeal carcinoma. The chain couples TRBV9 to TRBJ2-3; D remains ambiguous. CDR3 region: CASSQRHLGSTDTQYF. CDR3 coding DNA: TGTGCCAGCAGCCAACGACACCTGGGGAGCACAGATACGCAGTATTTT.